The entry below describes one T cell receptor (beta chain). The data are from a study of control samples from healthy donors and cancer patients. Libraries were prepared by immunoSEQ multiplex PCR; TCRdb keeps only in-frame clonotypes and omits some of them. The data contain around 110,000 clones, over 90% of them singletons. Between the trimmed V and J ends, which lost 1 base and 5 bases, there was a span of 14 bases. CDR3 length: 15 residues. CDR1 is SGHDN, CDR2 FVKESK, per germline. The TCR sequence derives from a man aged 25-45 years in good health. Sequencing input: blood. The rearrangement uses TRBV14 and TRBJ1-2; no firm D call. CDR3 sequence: CASSQVMTAPYGYTF. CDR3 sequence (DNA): TGTGCCAGCAGCCAAGTTATGACGGCCCCGTATGGCTACACCTTC.